The 20 T cell receptor beta chains given below trace back to one sample, sequenced in a study of blood T cell repertoires in COVID-19. Generated by immunoSEQ multiplex PCR, the TCRdb table keeps only in-frame clones and is missing some. The data show 290,000 or so clones, about 90% seen once. What was sequenced was PBMCs or T cells enriched from blood (not recorded which). These receptors all stem from a woman aged 18 to 35 with acute COVID-19.

This chain joins TRBV30 and TRBJ2-5; D gene unclear. The V end was cut by 0 bases, the J end by 7 bases, with 12 bases between. The germline CDR1 and CDR2 sequences are GTSNPN and SVGIG (reference sequence). This CDR3 contains 13 residues. DNA of the CDR3: TGTGCCTGGAGTGTACGCGGTTCGGGGACCCAGTACTTC. It encodes CAWSVRGSGTQYF.

The chain is built from TRBV5-8 and TRBJ2-5, with D unresolved. V gave up 2 bases and J gave up 2 bases, with 4 bases separating them. The germline V gene encodes CDR1 SGHTS and CDR2 YDEGEE. The length of the CDR3 is 12 residues. CDR3 DNA: TGTGCCAGCAGCTTCGTTCAAGAGACCCAGTACTTC. Its protein is CASSFVQETQYF.

Points on this clone: At one end the junction does not follow the germline gene, possibly because of a read error. The chain uses TRBV5-1 and TRBJ2-6, with 7 bases aligning to TRBD2. The CDR3 length is 17 residues. CDR1 SGHRS and CDR2 YFSETQ come from the germline V gene. The CDR3 coding sequence is TGCGCCAGCAGTTGGGCTAGCGGCTACTCTCGGGCCAACGTCCTGACTTTC. As protein: CASSWASGYSRANVLTF.

The chain carries TRBV27 and TRBJ1-2; tentative D call: TRBD1 (6 bases). The CDR3 contains 13 residues. Germline CDR1 MNHEY, CDR2 SMNVEV (reference sequence). The V and J ends lost 2 bases and 8 bases respectively, with 12 bases between them. This chain's CDR3 is CASSLKQGVGYTF. The CDR3 nucleotides read TGTGCCAGCAGTTTAAAACAGGGCGTCGGCTACACCTTC.

J is TRBJ1-1 and V is TRBV2, with TRBD1 identical over 7 bases. Germline loops: CDR1 SNHLY, CDR2 FYNNEI. CDR3 size: 14 residues. The J segment lost 5 bases and the V segment lost 7 bases, leaving 10 bases of the junction unmatched. This CDR3 is CASTQDRTGTEAFF. As DNA, the CDR3 is TGTGCCAGCACCCAGGACAGGACGGGGACTGAAGCTTTCTTT.

The chain carries TRBV24-1 and TRBJ2-1; D might be TRBD2 (5 bases). Germline lookup yields CDR1 KGHDR and CDR2 SFDVKD. The V end was cut by 1 base, the J end by 0 bases, with 9 bases between. The CDR3 has 16 amino acids. Here the CDR3 DNA reads TGTGCCACCAGTGATTTCCCGGGGAGCTCCTACAATGAGCAGTTCTTC. This gives the protein CATSDFPGSSYNEQFF.

V and J are TRBV20-1 and TRBJ1-4; no firm D call. CDR3 length: 15 residues. Germline V gives CDR1 DFQATT, CDR2 SNEGSKA (reference sequence). V lost 4 bases and J lost 4, with 16 bases in between. In DNA form, the CDR3 reads TGCAGTGCTACTGATCCTACGGGGAATAATGAAAAACTGTTTTTT. Its protein product is CSATDPTGNNEKLFF.

The chain joins TRBV30 to TRBJ1-2; D is possibly TRBD1 (5 bases). Germline CDR1 reads GTSNPN; CDR2 reads SVGIG (reference sequence). V dropped 3 bases and J dropped 0 bases, with 17 bases sitting between them. CDR3 length equals 16 residues. The CDR3 is CAWRGPRGLANYGYTF. The CDR3 nucleotides read TGTGCCTGGAGGGGGCCGCGGGGTCTAGCTAACTATGGCTACACCTTC. Full variable domain (outside the CDR3, taken from reference TRBV30 and TRBJ1-2): SQTIHQWPATLVQPVGSPLSLECTVEGTSNPNLYWYRQAAGRGLQLLFYSVGIGQISSEVPQNLSASRPQDRQFILSSKKLLLSDSGFYLCAWRGPRGLANYGYTFGSGTRLTVV.

Notes on this clone: The junction departs from the called germline gene at one end, perhaps through a read error. The chain employs TRBV12-5 and TRBJ1-4; D unresolved. Germline values: CDR1 LGHNT, CDR2 FRNRAP. The CDR3 has 13 amino acids. The CDR3 protein is CASGLDPEEKLFF. CDR3 nucleotide sequence: TGTGCTAGTGGCTTGGATCCTGAGGAAAAACTGTTTTTT.

The rearrangement links TRBV18 to TRBJ2-1; D not certain. The CDR3 loop spans 16 amino acids. Trimming took off 3 bases at V and 2 bases at J, with 14 bases between the two ends. Per the germline V gene, CDR1 is KGHSH and CDR2 is LQKENI. The CDR3, as DNA: TGTGCCAGCTCACCCCCCGGCGGAAATGCCTACAATGAGCAGTTCTTC. This sequence encodes CASSPPGGNAYNEQFF.

The gene calls are TRBV28 and TRBJ1-5; 8 positions agree with TRBD1. This CDR3 is 15 amino acids long. The V segment lost 5 bases and the J segment 3 bases; nucleotides outside the gene matches: 6. Looked up from germline, CDR1 is MDHEN and CDR2 is SYDVKM. The CDR3 nucleotides read TGTGCCAGCAGTCCTCGGACAGGGTTCAATCAGCCCCAGCATTTT. As protein: CASSPRTGFNQPQHF. The whole variable domain, remainder taken from reference TRBV28 and TRBJ1-5, is DVKVTQSSRYLVKRTGEKVFLECVQDMDHENMFWYRQDPGLGLRLIYFSYDVKMKEKGDIPEGYSVSREKKERFSLILESASTNQTSMYLCASSPRTGFNQPQHFGDGTRLSIL.

This chain links TRBV2 with TRBJ2-1; D is unresolved. Per the germline V gene, CDR1 is SNHLY and CDR2 is FYNNEI. This CDR3 is built from 14 residues. Trimming took 2 bases from V and 6 from J, leaving 11 bases between them. The CDR3: CASSEKYTRNEQFF. Written as DNA, the CDR3 is TGTGCCAGCAGTGAAAAATATACTCGCAATGAGCAGTTCTTC.

The rearrangement links TRBV29-1 to TRBJ1-2; D perhaps matches TRBD1 (5 bases). V was cut by 3 bases and J by 2 bases, with 19 bases left in between. This CDR3 comprises 16 residues. Germline CDR1 reads SQVTM; CDR2 reads ANQGSEA. The CDR3 sequence: CSVESWSGRGNYGYTF. The CDR3 DNA sequence: TGCAGCGTTGAGAGCTGGTCAGGGAGGGGAAACTATGGCTACACCTTC.

The V call is TRBV10-3, the J call TRBJ1-4, with 7 bases matching TRBD1. In germline, CDR1 is ENHRY, CDR2 SYGVKD. Trimming took 2 bases from V and 2 from J; bases not matched to a gene: 2. CDR3 size: 15 residues. CDR3 region: CAISETGVTNEKLFF. The CDR3 DNA follows: TGTGCCATCAGTGAGACAGGGGTTACTAATGAAAAACTGTTTTTT.

The J gene is TRBJ2-3, the V gene TRBV19; maybe TRBD1 (5 bases). From germline, CDR1 is LNHDA and CDR2 SQIVND (reference sequence). V lost 5 bases and J 6 bases, leaving 9 bases between the germline ends. The CDR3 runs to 12 residues. This CDR3 is CASSPRQDTQYF. The CDR3 DNA sequence: TGTGCCAGTAGTCCCCGACAGGATACGCAGTATTTT. Supplemented by reference TRBV19 and TRBJ2-3, the full variable domain reads DGGITQSPKYLFRKEGQNVTLSCEQNLNHDAMYWYRQDPGQGLRLIYYSQIVNDFQKGDIAEGYSVSREKKESFPLTVTSAQKNPTAFYLCASSPRQDTQYFGPGTRLTVL.

The rearrangement uses TRBV6-5 and TRBJ1-2; a possible D gene is TRBD1 (5 bases). The CDR3 spans 15 residues. V was pared by 8 bases and J by 4 bases, with 20 bases between. Looked up from germline, CDR1 is MNHEY and CDR2 is SVGAGI. CDR3 sequence reads: CASVYRTQDGYGYTF. The CDR3 DNA follows: TGTGCCAGCGTATACCGCACACAGGATGGCTATGGCTACACCTTC.

The chain carries TRBV28 and TRBJ1-5; TRBD1 is a possible D gene (5 bases). The CDR3 has 12 residues. CDR1 MDHEN and CDR2 SYDVKM come from the germline V gene. The V gene lost 6 bases and the J gene lost 9 bases, with 12 bases spanning the gap. CDR3 region: CASRGVQGPQHF. Here the CDR3 DNA reads TGTGCCAGCAGAGGGGTCCAGGGGCCCCAGCATTTT.

The chain links TRBV7-9 to TRBJ2-2; possible D gene TRBD2, 5 bases. This CDR3 contains 14 residues. Trimming removed 1 base from V and 5 bases from J, with 8 bases in between. From germline, CDR1 is SEHNR and CDR2 FQNEAQ (reference sequence). Here the CDR3 DNA reads TGTGCCAGCAGCTTAGGTCCGGGGACCGGGGAGCTGTTTTTT. This codes for CASSLGPGTGELFF.

This chain links TRBV5-4 with TRBJ1-5; TRBD1 aligns across 7 bases. Losses at the gene ends were 0 bases for V and 4 bases for J; bases not matched to a gene: 4. CDR1 SGHNT and CDR2 YYREEE come from the germline V gene (reference sequence). CDR3 length equals 15 residues. As DNA, the CDR3 is TGTGCCAGCAGCTTGGATCCGACAGGGAATCAGCCCCAGCATTTT. Translated: CASSLDPTGNQPQHF.

This clone was found a few times. The chain recombines TRBV7-9 with TRBJ1-5; 9 bases align to TRBD1. Germline V CDR1 and CDR2: SEHNR, FQNEAQ (reference sequence). V lost 3 bases to trimming and J lost 12 bases; unmatched junction nucleotides: 6. The CDR3 extends over 13 amino acids. This CDR3 reads CASSFAGTGHQHF. The DNA for the CDR3 is TGTGCCAGCAGCTTCGCCGGGACAGGGCACCAGCATTTT. Full variable domain (rest looked up from reference TRBV7-9 and TRBJ1-5): DTGVSQNPRHKITKRGQNVTFRCDPISEHNRLYWYRQTLGQGPEFLTYFQNEAQLEKSRLLSDRFSAERPKGSFSTLEIQRTEQGDSAMYLCASSFAGTGHQHFGDGTRLSIL.